These 29 T cell receptor beta chains were sequenced from one sample in a study of T cell responses to AZD1222 COVID-19 vaccine. Libraries were prepared by immunoSEQ multiplex PCR; TCRdb keeps only in-frame clonotypes and omits some of them. The sample contains 100,000 to 120,000 clones, about 88% of which appear only once. This specimen consisted of peripheral blood, obtained 28 days after the second AZD1222 dose. These receptors were taken from an adult who received the AZD1222 COVID-19 vaccine.

Notes on this clone: Different DNA sequences within this sample yield the same CDR3. The chain recombines TRBV28 with TRBJ2-7, with D unresolved. Trimming removed 4 bases from V and 2 bases from J, with 3 bases in between. The CDR3 loop spans 11 amino acids. From germline, CDR1 is MDHEN and CDR2 SYDVKM. CDR3 residues: CASSSPYEQYF. The DNA for the CDR3 is TGTGCCAGCAGTTCTCCCTACGAGCAGTACTTC.

This clone has only one observation. The chain links TRBV5-6 to TRBJ2-1; the match to TRBD2 covers 13 bases. The CDR3 consists of 16 residues. Germline loops: CDR1 SGHDT, CDR2 YYEEEE. The trim removed 2 bases at V and 7 bases at J, leaving 6 bases unmatched. CDR3: CASSLGTSGIRNEQFF. Here the CDR3 DNA reads TGTGCCAGCAGCTTAGGGACTAGCGGGATCAGGAATGAGCAGTTCTTC.

This sequence joins TRBV28 and TRBJ2-2; unclear D gene. With 2 bases removed from V and 0 bases from J, the gap between germline ends came to 7 bases. This CDR3 has 15 amino acids. The V gene's germline CDR1 is MDHEN and CDR2 SYDVKM. The chain's CDR3 is CASSLPTTNTGELFF. The CDR3 nucleotides read TGTGCCAGCAGTTTACCAACAACGAACACCGGGGAGCTGTTTTTT. The variable domain in full, completed from reference TRBV28 and TRBJ2-2, reads DVKVTQSSRYLVKRTGEKVFLECVQDMDHENMFWYRQDPGLGLRLIYFSYDVKMKEKGDIPEGYSVSREKKERFSLILESASTNQTSMYLCASSLPTTNTGELFFGEGSRLTVL.

This sequence joins TRBV9 and TRBJ2-2, with a weak D call TRBD1 (7 bases). Germline CDR1 is SGDLS and CDR2 is YYNGEE. This CDR3 region has 16 residues. V gave up 4 bases and J gave up 0 bases, with 13 bases separating them. CDR3 in amino acids: CASSPRGTANTGELFF. CDR3 bases: TGTGCCAGCAGCCCCCGCGGGACAGCGAACACCGGGGAGCTGTTTTTT. The full variable domain, rest sourced from reference TRBV9 and TRBJ2-2, is DSGVTQTPKHLITATGQRVTLRCSPRSGDLSVYWYQQSLDQGLQFLIQYYNGEERAKGNILERFSAQQFPDLHSELNLSSLELGDSALYFCASSPRGTANTGELFFGEGSRLTVL.

The chain combines TRBV6-6 with TRBJ1-2, with a weak D call TRBD1 (5 bases). This CDR3 is 12 amino acids long. Trimming stripped 5 bases from V and 8 bases from J, with 12 bases between. Germline V gene lookup returns CDR1 MNHNY and CDR2 SVGAGI (reference sequence). CDR3 in amino acids: CASSDIPGGYTF. CDR3 nucleotides: TGTGCCAGCAGTGACATTCCAGGGGGCTACACCTTC.

This chain links TRBV2 with TRBJ2-3; a weak D match, TRBD2 (5 bases). The CDR3 runs 13 residues. Germline-derived CDR1 and CDR2 are SNHLY and FYNNEI. V was clipped by 5 bases and J by 4 bases, with 10 bases between them. CDR3 sequence (DNA): TGTGCCAGCAGTACACGAGGGTCAGATACGCAGTATTTT. Its protein product is CASSTRGSDTQYF.

This sequence joins TRBV7-9 and TRBJ2-2, with D perhaps TRBD1 (6 bases). The germline V gene has CDR1 SEHNR and CDR2 FQNEAQ (reference sequence). CDR3 length: 14 residues. Trimming stripped 6 bases from V and 4 bases from J, with 12 bases between. The CDR3 sequence is CASSPGAVTGELFF. CDR3 DNA sequence: TGTGCCAGCAGTCCAGGGGCCGTCACCGGGGAGCTGTTTTTT.

The chain combines TRBV5-6 with TRBJ1-2, with 9 bases fitting TRBD1. CDR1 SGHDT and CDR2 YYEEEE come from the germline V gene. The CDR3 consists of 15 residues. V was pared by 3 bases and J by 1 base, with 4 bases of the junction left unmatched. CDR3 residues: CASSYRDRVNYGYTF. The CDR3 DNA follows: TGTGCCAGCAGCTACCGGGACAGGGTTAACTATGGCTACACCTTC.

The chain combines TRBV19 with TRBJ2-3; possible D gene TRBD2, 7 bases. V lost 10 bases and J 6 bases, leaving 20 bases between the germline ends. In germline, CDR1 is LNHDA, CDR2 SQIVND (reference sequence). The CDR3 spans 14 residues. CDR3 sequence reads: CATGLVGGEDTQYF. Here the CDR3 DNA reads TGTGCCACTGGACTAGTAGGGGGGGAGGATACGCAGTATTTT.

This chain connects TRBV11-2 to TRBJ2-3, with D hard to call. Germline CDR1 SGHAT, CDR2 FQNNGV. The CDR3 spans 15 residues. The V gene lost 1 base and the J gene lost 3 bases, with 11 bases spanning the gap. This CDR3 reads CASSLGRHGTDTQYF. CDR3 nucleotides: TGTGCCAGCAGCTTAGGCCGGCATGGGACAGATACGCAGTATTTT.

To note about this clone: The germline gene is not matched at one end of the junction; a read error may be the cause. The chain couples TRBV6-6 to TRBJ1-2, with D uncertain. CDR3 size: 12 residues. Germline V CDR1 and CDR2: MNHNY, SVGAGI (reference sequence). CDR3 amino acids: CASSLNPPTPFF. The CDR3 DNA is TGTGCCAGCAGTTTGAACCCCCCCACGCCGTTCTTC.

This chain uses TRBV5-1 with TRBJ1-1; D is unresolved. Germline V lookup: CDR1 SGHRS, CDR2 YFSETQ. CDR3 length: 17 amino acids. V lost 0 bases and J 0 bases, leaving 15 bases between the germline ends. CDR3 sequence: CASSLEGGRIMNTEAFF. CDR3 nucleotide sequence: TGCGCCAGCAGCTTGGAAGGTGGCAGGATAATGAACACTGAAGCTTTCTTT.

The gene calls are TRBV5-6 and TRBJ1-5, with 8 nucleotides matching TRBD1. Per germline, CDR1 SGHDT and CDR2 YYEEEE. The CDR3 contains 16 residues. After removal of 4 bases from V and 3 bases from J, the junction contained 9 bases not matched to a gene. The CDR3 sequence is CASSLWTGLNNQPQHF. The CDR3 DNA reads as TGTGCCAGCAGCCTCTGGACAGGGCTTAACAATCAGCCCCAGCATTTT.

CDR3 sequence reads: CASSRGQGEQFF. As DNA, the CDR3 is TGCGCCAGCAGCCGGGGCCAAGGTGAGCAGTTCTTC. The chain combines TRBV4-3 with TRBJ2-1; TRBD1 might be the D (5 bases). Trimming cost V 4 bases and J 9 bases, with 10 bases left between them. The germline CDR1 and CDR2 sequences are LGHNA and YSLEER. The CDR3 is 12 amino acids.

This chain uses TRBV27 with TRBJ2-7, with 10 bases identical to TRBD2. The length of the CDR3 is 17 residues. Germline CDR1 is MNHEY and CDR2 is SMNVEV (reference sequence). V was clipped by 6 bases and J by 4 bases; unmatched bases: 15. CDR3 protein: CASSSPSWASGSYEQYF. DNA of the CDR3: TGTGCCAGCAGCTCTCCCTCATGGGCTAGCGGGAGTTACGAGCAGTACTTC.

The chain has TRBV6-1 and TRBJ2-3; no clear D. Germline CDR1 MNHNS, CDR2 SASEGT. With 3 bases removed from V and 4 bases from J, the gap between germline ends came to 8 bases. CDR3 length: 13 amino acids. Written as DNA, the CDR3 is TGTGCCAGCAGTGAGACGGAAGCAGATACGCAGTATTTT. Translated: CASSETEADTQYF.

The CDR3 DNA follows: TGTGCCAGCAGTTCGGGACTAGCGGGAGCTGATACGCAGTATTTT. This gives the protein CASSSGLAGADTQYF. The chain carries TRBV28 and TRBJ2-3; the match to TRBD2 covers 14 bases. Per the germline V gene, CDR1 is MDHEN and CDR2 is SYDVKM. This CDR3 comprises 15 residues. V gave up 4 bases and J gave up 6 bases; unmatched junction bases: 3.

For the CDR3, the DNA is TGTGCCAGCAGTTTATCGAACTCCGCTGCTGAGCAGTTCTTC. Its protein is CASSLSNSAAEQFF. The V gene is TRBV27, the J gene TRBJ2-1; D unclear. CDR1 is MNHEY, CDR2 SMNVEV, per germline (reference sequence). V was trimmed by 0 bases and J by 9 bases, leaving 12 bases between them. The CDR3 has 14 residues.

The DNA of the CDR3 is TGTGCCAGTAGCGTCGCGAACGGTCAAGAGACCCAGTACTTC. Translated, it gives CASSVANGQETQYF. The chain is built from TRBV19 and TRBJ2-5; no definite D call. V was trimmed by 6 bases and J by 2 bases, leaving 13 bases between them. The CDR3 has 14 residues. Per the germline V gene, CDR1 is LNHDA and CDR2 is SQIVND (reference sequence).

This chain uses TRBV5-1 with TRBJ2-7, with 8 nucleotides matching TRBD2. Looked up from germline, CDR1 is SGHRS and CDR2 is YFSETQ. CDR3 size: 14 residues. V was pared by 2 bases and J by 4 bases, with 5 bases of the junction left unmatched. CDR3 sequence: CASSLAGVRYEQYF. The CDR3 DNA is TGCGCCAGCAGCTTAGCGGGAGTAAGATACGAGCAGTACTTC.

The rearrangement links TRBV19 to TRBJ2-3; D is ambiguous. Trimming left V 3 bases short and J 2 bases short, with 3 bases between. The CDR3 contains 12 residues. Germline CDR1 reads LNHDA; CDR2 reads SQIVND (reference sequence). The CDR3 DNA is TGTGCCAGTAGTATGAACACAGATACGCAGTATTTT. Translating gives CASSMNTDTQYF.

The chain joins TRBV2 to TRBJ2-7, with D possibly matching TRBD2 (5 bases). V lost 3 bases and J 4 bases, leaving 13 bases between the germline ends. The CDR3 has 14 residues. Looked up from germline, CDR1 is SNHLY and CDR2 is FYNNEI. CDR3 region: CASSEAEGFYEQYF. Written as DNA, the CDR3 is TGTGCCAGCAGTGAGGCAGAGGGATTTTACGAGCAGTACTTC.

The DNA for the CDR3 is TGTGCCATCAGTGGGAGTCGGTCGAGCTCCTACAATGAGCAGTTCTTC. Residues: CAISGSRSSSYNEQFF. This rearrangement joins TRBV10-3 to TRBJ2-1; unclear D gene. The CDR3 runs to 16 residues. Germline loops: CDR1 ENHRY, CDR2 SYGVKD. V shed 4 bases and J shed 0 bases, with 13 bases lying between them.

The chain joins TRBV11-2 to TRBJ2-7; TRBD1 might be the D (6 bases). V was pared by 5 bases and J by 4 bases, with 9 bases between. Germline loops: CDR1 SGHAT, CDR2 FQNNGV. This CDR3 comprises 12 residues. The CDR3 DNA is TGTGCCAGCAGCCTACAGGGTTACGAGCAGTACTTC. Its protein product is CASSLQGYEQYF.

V and J are TRBV7-2 and TRBJ2-7; tentative D call: TRBD2 (5 bases). Per the germline V gene, CDR1 is SGHTA and CDR2 is FQGNSA. This CDR3 is built from 15 residues. Trimming removed 1 base at V and 3 bases at J, with 13 bases between. The CDR3 protein is CASSLGGSLIYEQYF. The CDR3, as DNA: TGTGCCAGCAGCTTAGGTGGGAGTCTTATCTACGAGCAGTACTTC. Full variable domain (outside the CDR3, taken from reference TRBV7-2 and TRBJ2-7): GAGVSQSPSNKVTEKGKDVELRCDPISGHTALYWYRQSLGQGLEFLIYFQGNSAPDKSGLPSDRFSAERTGGSVSTLTIQRTQQEDSAVYLCASSLGGSLIYEQYFGPGTRLTVT.

The CDR3 DNA sequence: TGTGCCATCAGTGAGTCGGACAGCGCTAACTATGGCTACACCTTC. Amino acid sequence: CAISESDSANYGYTF. The V gene is TRBV10-3, the J gene TRBJ1-2, with D possibly matching TRBD1 (6 bases). The V end lost 0 bases, the J end lost 0 bases, and 8 bases lay between the germline ends. Germline lookup yields CDR1 ENHRY and CDR2 SYGVKD. The CDR3 covers 15 residues.

The J gene is TRBJ1-4, the V gene TRBV28; 7 bases are shared with TRBD1. This CDR3 comprises 16 residues. Trimming removed 6 bases from V and 1 base from J; junction bases left unmatched: 8. Looked up from germline, CDR1 is MDHEN and CDR2 is SYDVKM. DNA for the CDR3: TGTGCCAGCAGCCAAGGTACAGGGGTAACTAATGAAAAACTGTTTTTT. Protein sequence: CASSQGTGVTNEKLFF. Using reference TRBV28 and TRBJ1-4 for the parts outside the CDR3, the full variable domain is DVKVTQSSRYLVKRTGEKVFLECVQDMDHENMFWYRQDPGLGLRLIYFSYDVKMKEKGDIPEGYSVSREKKERFSLILESASTNQTSMYLCASSQGTGVTNEKLFFGSGTQLSVL.

The gene calls are TRBV21-1 and TRBJ1-6; TRBD1, the table's D call, was not compared with the DNA. TRBV21-1 constitutes a pseudogene. The CDR3 is made up of 14 amino acids. The DNA of the CDR3 is TGTGCCAGCAAGGACAGAGTGGCTAAATCACCCCTCCACTTT. Protein sequence: CASKDRVAKSPLHF.

This clone was seen a single time. J is TRBJ1-1 and V is TRBV19; 9 bases map to TRBD1. This CDR3 is 15 amino acids long. Losses at the gene ends were 6 bases for V and 1 base for J; bases not matched to a gene: 6. Germline V lookup: CDR1 LNHDA, CDR2 SQIVND (reference sequence). In nucleotides, the CDR3 is TGTGCCAGTAGCGACAGGGGGATTGGGAACACTGAAGCTTTCTTT. It translates to CASSDRGIGNTEAFF.